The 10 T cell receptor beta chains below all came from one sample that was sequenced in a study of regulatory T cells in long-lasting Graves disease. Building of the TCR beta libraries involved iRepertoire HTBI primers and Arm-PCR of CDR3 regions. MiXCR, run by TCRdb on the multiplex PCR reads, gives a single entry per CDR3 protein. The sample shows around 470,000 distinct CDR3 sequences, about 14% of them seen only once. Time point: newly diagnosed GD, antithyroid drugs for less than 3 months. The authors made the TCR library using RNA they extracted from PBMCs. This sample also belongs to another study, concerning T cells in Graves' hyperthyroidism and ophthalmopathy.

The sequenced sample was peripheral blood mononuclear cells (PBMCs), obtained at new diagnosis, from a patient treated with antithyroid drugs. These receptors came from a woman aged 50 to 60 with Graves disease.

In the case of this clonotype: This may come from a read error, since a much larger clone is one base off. CDR3 coding DNA: TGTACCAGCAGTCCCAGAGGGAGGGGGCTAAGCCAGCAGTACTTC. It yields the protein CTSSPRGRGLSQQYF. The chain couples TRBV28 to TRBJ2-7; D might be TRBD1 or TRBD2, each matching 7 bases. The V gene's germline CDR1 is MDHEN and CDR2 SYDVKM. The CDR3 has 15 residues.

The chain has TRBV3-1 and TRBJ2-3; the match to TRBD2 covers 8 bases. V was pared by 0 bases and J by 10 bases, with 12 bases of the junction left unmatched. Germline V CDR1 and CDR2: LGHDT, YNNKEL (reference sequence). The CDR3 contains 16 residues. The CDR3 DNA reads TGTGCCAGCAGCCAAGATCGGAGCGGGAGATTAGGCGCGCAGTATTTT. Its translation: CASSQDRSGRLGAQYF.

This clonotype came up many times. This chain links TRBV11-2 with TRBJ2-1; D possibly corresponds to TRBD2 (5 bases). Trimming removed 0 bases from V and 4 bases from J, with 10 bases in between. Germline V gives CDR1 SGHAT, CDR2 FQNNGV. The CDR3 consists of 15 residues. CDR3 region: CASSLEPPGYNEQFF. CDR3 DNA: TGTGCCAGCAGCTTAGAACCCCCGGGGTACAATGAGCAGTTCTTC.

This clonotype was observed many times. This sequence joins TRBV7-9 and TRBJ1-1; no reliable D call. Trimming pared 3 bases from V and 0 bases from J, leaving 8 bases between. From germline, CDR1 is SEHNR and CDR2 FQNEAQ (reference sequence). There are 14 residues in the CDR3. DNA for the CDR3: TGTGCCAGCAGCTTCGCCGAAGTGAACACTGAAGCTTTCTTT. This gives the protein CASSFAEVNTEAFF.

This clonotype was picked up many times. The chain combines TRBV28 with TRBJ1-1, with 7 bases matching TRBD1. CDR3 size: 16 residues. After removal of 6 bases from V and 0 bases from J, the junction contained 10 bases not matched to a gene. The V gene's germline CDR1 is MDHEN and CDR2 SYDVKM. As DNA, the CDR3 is TGTGCCAGCAGCCGACGGACAGGAATCATGAACACTGAAGCTTTCTTT. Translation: CASSRRTGIMNTEAFF.

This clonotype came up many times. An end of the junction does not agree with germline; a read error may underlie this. The CDR3 sequence is CAISETTGAQANAEAFF. CDR3 in DNA: TGTGCCATCAGTGAGACTACAGGGGCCCAGGCGAACGCTGAAGCTTTCTTT. The chain employs TRBV10-3 and TRBJ1-1; 7 bases match TRBD1. Germline CDR1 and CDR2: ENHRY and SYGVKD. There are 17 residues in the CDR3.

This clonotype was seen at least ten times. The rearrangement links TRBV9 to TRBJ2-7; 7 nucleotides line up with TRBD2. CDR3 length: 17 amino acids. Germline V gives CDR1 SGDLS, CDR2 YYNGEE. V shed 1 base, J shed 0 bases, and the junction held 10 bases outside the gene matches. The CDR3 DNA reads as TGTGCCAGCAGCGTAAGAGGTGGGACTACCTCCTCCTACGAGCAGTACTTC. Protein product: CASSVRGGTTSSYEQYF.

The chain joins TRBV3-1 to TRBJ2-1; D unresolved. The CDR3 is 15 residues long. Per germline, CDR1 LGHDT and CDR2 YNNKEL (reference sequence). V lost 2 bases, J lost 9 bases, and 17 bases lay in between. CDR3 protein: CASSQRGPLDGEQFF. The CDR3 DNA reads TGTGCCAGCAGCCAACGTGGGCCCCTTGACGGTGAGCAGTTCTTC.

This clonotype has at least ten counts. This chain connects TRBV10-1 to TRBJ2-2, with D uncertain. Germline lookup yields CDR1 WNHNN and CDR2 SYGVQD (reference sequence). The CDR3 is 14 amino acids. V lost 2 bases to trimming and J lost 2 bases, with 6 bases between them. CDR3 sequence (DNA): TGCGCCAGCAGTGAGGTTCTCAACACCGGGGAGCTGTTTTTT. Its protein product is CASSEVLNTGELFF.

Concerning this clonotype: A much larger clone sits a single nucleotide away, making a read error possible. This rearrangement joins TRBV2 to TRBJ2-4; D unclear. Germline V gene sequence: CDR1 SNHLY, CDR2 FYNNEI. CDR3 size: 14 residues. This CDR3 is CAGSDGANKNIQYF. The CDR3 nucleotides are TGTGCCGGCAGTGACGGCGCGAACAAAAACATTCAGTACTTC.